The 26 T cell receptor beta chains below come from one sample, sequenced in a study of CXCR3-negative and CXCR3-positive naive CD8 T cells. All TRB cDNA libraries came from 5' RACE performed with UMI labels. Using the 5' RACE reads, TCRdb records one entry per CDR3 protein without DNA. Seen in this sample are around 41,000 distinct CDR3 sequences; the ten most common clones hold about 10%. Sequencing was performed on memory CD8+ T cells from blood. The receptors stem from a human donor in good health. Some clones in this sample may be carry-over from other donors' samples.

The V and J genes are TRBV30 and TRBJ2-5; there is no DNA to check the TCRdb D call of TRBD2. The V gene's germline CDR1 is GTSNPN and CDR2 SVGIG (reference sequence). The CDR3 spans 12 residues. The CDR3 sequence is CAWTLHQETQYF. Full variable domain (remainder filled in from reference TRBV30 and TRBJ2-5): SQTIHQWPATLVQPVGSPLSLECTVEGTSNPNLYWYRQAAGRGLQLLFYSVGIGQISSEVPQNLSASRPQDRQFILSSKKLLLSDSGFYLCAWTLHQETQYFGPGTRLLVL.

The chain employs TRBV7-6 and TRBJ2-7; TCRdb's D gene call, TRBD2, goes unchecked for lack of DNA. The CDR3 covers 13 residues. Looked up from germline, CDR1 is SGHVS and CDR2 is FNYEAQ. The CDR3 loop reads CASSSLGSYEQYF.

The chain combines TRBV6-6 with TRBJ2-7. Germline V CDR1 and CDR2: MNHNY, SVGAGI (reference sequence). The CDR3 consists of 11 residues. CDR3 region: CASSPNYEQYF.

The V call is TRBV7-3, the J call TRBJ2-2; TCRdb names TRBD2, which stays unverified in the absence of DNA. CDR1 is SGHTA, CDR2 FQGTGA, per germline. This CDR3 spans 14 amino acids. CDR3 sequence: CASSPGTNTGELFF.

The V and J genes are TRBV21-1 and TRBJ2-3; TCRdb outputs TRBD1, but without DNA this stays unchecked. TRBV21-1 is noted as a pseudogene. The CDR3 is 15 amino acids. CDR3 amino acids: CASKGAARGTDTQYF.

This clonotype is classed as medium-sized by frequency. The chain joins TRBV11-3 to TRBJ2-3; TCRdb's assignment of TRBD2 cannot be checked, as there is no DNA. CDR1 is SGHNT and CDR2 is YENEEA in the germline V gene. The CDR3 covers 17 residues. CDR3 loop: CASSPWTSGTSTDTQYF. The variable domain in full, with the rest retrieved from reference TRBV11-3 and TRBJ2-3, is EAGVVQSPRYKIIEKKQPVAFWCNPISGHNTLYWYLQNLGQGPELLIRYENEEAVDDSQLPKDRFSAERLKGVDSTLKIQPAELGDSAVYLCASSPWTSGTSTDTQYFGPGTRLTVL.

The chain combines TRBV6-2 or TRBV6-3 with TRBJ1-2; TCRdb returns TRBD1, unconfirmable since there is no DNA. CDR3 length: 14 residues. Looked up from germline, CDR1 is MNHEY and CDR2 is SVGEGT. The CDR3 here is CASSYPAGVDGYTF.

The chain's CDR3 is CASSLYGTAQNGYTF. The gene calls are TRBV28 and TRBJ1-2; TCRdb calls TRBD1, which cannot be checked without DNA. The CDR3 runs 15 residues. Germline V gives CDR1 MDHEN, CDR2 SYDVKM.

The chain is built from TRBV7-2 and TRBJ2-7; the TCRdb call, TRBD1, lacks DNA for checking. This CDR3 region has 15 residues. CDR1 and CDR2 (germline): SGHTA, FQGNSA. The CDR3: CASSQDRGSSYEQYF.

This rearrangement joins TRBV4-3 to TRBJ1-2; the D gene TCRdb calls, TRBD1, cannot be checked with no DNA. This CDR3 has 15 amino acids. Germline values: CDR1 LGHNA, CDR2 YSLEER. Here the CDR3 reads CASSDRTGSPYGYTF.

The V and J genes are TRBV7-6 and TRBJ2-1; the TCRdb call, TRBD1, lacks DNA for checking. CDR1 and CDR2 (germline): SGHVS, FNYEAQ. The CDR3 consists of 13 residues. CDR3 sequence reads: CASSPGGIDEQFF.

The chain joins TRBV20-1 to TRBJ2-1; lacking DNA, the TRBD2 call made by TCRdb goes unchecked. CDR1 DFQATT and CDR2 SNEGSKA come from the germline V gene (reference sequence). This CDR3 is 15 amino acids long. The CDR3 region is CSARDLPSGGSEQFF.

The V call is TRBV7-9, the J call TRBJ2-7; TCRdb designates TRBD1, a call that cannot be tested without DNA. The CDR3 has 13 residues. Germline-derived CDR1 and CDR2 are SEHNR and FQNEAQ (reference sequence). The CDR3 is CASSPGGTYEQYF.

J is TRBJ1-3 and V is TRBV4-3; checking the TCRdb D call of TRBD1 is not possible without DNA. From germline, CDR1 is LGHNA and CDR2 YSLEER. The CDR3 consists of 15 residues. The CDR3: CASSQDSGSGNTIYF.

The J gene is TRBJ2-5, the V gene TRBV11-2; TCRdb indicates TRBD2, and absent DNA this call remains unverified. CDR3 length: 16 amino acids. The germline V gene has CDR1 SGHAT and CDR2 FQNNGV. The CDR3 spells CASSPQLAGAQETQYF.

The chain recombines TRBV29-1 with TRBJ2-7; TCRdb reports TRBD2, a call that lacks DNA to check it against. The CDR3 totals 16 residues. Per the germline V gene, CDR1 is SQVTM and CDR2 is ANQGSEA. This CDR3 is CSVDLEGSPGPYEQYF.

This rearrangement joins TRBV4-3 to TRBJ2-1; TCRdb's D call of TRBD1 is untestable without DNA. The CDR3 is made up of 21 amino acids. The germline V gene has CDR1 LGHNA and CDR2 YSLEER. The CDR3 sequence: CASSQSRLKVGAESHYNEQFF.

The CDR3 here is CSAPGGHTEAFF. The chain links TRBV20-1 to TRBJ1-1; the TCRdb D gene call, TRBD1, has no DNA to confirm it. CDR1 DFQATT and CDR2 SNEGSKA come from the germline V gene (reference sequence). The CDR3 runs 12 residues.

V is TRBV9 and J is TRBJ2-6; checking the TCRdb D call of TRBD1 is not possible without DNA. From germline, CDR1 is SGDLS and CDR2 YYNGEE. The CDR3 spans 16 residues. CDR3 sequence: CASSVSGGAGANVLTF.

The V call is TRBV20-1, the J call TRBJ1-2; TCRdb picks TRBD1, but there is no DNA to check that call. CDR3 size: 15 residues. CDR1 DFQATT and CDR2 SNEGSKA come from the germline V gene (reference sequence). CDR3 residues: CSARDPGVLNYGYTF.

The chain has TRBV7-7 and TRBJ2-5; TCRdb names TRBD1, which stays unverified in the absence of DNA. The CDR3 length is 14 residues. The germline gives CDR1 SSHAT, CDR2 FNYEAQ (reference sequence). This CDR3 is CASSQGQGVETQYF.

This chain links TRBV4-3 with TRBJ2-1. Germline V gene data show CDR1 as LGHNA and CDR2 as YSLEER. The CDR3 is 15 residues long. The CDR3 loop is CASSQDRHSYNEQFF.

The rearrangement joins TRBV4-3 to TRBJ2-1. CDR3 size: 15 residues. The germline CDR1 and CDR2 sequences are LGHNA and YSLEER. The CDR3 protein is CASSQTRTPYNEQFF.

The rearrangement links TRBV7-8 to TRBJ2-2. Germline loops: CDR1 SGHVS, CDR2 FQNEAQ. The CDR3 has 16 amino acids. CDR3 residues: CASSLVLSGNTGELFF. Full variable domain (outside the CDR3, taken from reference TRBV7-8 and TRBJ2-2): GAGVSQSPRYKVAKRGQDVALRCDPISGHVSLFWYQQALGQGPEFLTYFQNEAQLDKSGLPSDRFFAERPEGSVSTLKIQRTQQEDSAVYLCASSLVLSGNTGELFFGEGSRLTVL.

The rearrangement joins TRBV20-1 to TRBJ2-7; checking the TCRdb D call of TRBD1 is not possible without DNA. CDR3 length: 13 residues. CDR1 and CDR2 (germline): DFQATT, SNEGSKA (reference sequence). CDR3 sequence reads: CSARSVRGPEQYF.

The CDR3 spells CSAQWPGQGASEQFF. The chain uses TRBV20-1 and TRBJ2-1; TCRdb's D call, TRBD1, is unchecked because there is no DNA. The CDR3 is 15 amino acids. Germline V lookup: CDR1 DFQATT, CDR2 SNEGSKA (reference sequence).